Shown below are 25 T cell receptor beta chains from a single sample sequenced in a study of blood T cell repertoires in COVID-19. Profiled with immunoSEQ multiplex PCR; TCRdb holds only in-frame clones, not every one. This repertoire shows 270,000 or so clones, 85% found once; its top ten account for less than 15%. The sample was peripheral blood. The receptor source for this set is a human donor in a cohort sampled during active COVID-19.

The chain uses TRBV15 and TRBJ2-7; D is uncertain. With 5 bases removed from V and 5 bases from J, the gap between germline ends came to 13 bases. CDR3 length equals 13 residues. Looked up from germline, CDR1 is LNHNV and CDR2 is YYDKDF (reference sequence). CDR3 amino acids: CATSPDLADEQYF. In nucleotides, the CDR3 is TGTGCCACCAGCCCAGACTTAGCCGACGAGCAGTACTTC.

The chain couples TRBV28 to TRBJ2-4; 8 bases fit TRBD1. The CDR3 spans 16 residues. V dropped 3 bases and J dropped 6; count of bases not matched to a gene: 10. Germline CDR1 MDHEN, CDR2 SYDVKM. The CDR3 DNA sequence: TGTGCCAGCAGTTTTCAGTGGCAGGGGGCGTTAAACATTCAGTACTTC. This translates into CASSFQWQGALNIQYF.

The chain uses TRBV7-9 and TRBJ2-5; 9 bases fit TRBD1. Germline CDR1 SEHNR, CDR2 FQNEAQ (reference sequence). V was pared by 1 base and J by 5 bases, with 5 bases of the junction left unmatched. The CDR3 is made up of 15 amino acids. CDR3 sequence reads: CASSLDRGREETQYF. For the CDR3, the DNA is TGTGCCAGCAGCTTAGACAGGGGGCGGGAGGAGACCCAGTACTTC.

A single count supports this clone. CDR3 bases: TGTGCCAGCAGCCTCCGGACAAACGAGCAGTACTTC. This translates into CASSLRTNEQYF. The chain employs TRBV3-1 (or the pseudogene TRBV3-2) and TRBJ2-7; D might be TRBD1 (5 bases). From germline, CDR1 is LGHDT and CDR2 YNNKEL (reference sequence). CDR3 length: 12 residues. Between the trimmed V and J ends, which lost 4 bases and 5 bases, there was a span of 9 bases.

V and J are TRBV19 and TRBJ1-1; 7 nucleotides agree with TRBD1. V gave up 7 bases and J gave up 11 bases; unmatched junction bases: 19. The V gene's germline CDR1 is LNHDA and CDR2 SQIVND (reference sequence). There are 15 residues in the CDR3. CDR3 region: CASKGIRQGVVGAFF. For the CDR3, the DNA is TGTGCCAGTAAGGGGATTCGACAGGGCGTTGTAGGGGCTTTCTTT.

The rearrangement uses TRBV20-1 and TRBJ2-1, with a possible D match to TRBD2 (6 bases). Between the trimmed V and J ends, which lost 3 bases and 8 bases, there was a span of 8 bases. The CDR3 runs 11 residues. Germline V CDR1 and CDR2: DFQATT, SNEGSKA (reference sequence). CDR3 region: CSARGDYEQFF. CDR3 coding DNA: TGCAGTGCTAGGGGGGACTATGAGCAGTTCTTC.

This chain links TRBV7-2 with TRBJ2-7; D gene unclear. The CDR3 has 15 amino acids. V lost 5 bases to trimming and J lost 3 bases, with 17 bases between them. Per the germline V gene, CDR1 is SGHTA and CDR2 is FQGNSA. In DNA, the CDR3 is TGTGCCAGCAGCCCTTCTTCGGCAGGTAGCTACGAGCAGTACTTC. As protein: CASSPSSAGSYEQYF.

This sequence joins TRBV28 and TRBJ2-7, with 9 bases that match TRBD1. The CDR3 loop spans 14 amino acids. Germline trimming cut 5 bases from V and 3 bases from J; bases unmatched to any gene: 5. Per germline, CDR1 MDHEN and CDR2 SYDVKM. CDR3 amino acids: CASSPGTGNYEQYF. CDR3 nucleotide sequence: TGTGCCAGCAGTCCCGGGACAGGGAACTACGAGCAGTACTTC. Complete variable domain (other parts from reference TRBV28 and TRBJ2-7): DVKVTQSSRYLVKRTGEKVFLECVQDMDHENMFWYRQDPGLGLRLIYFSYDVKMKEKGDIPEGYSVSREKKERFSLILESASTNQTSMYLCASSPGTGNYEQYFGPGTRLTVT.

The chain couples TRBV5-1 to TRBJ2-5; 8 bases map to TRBD2. The CDR3 covers 13 residues. Trimming removed 6 bases from V and 3 bases from J; junction bases left unmatched: 4. Germline loops: CDR1 SGHRS, CDR2 YFSETQ. The CDR3 nucleotides read TGCGCCAGCACGTTCGGGGGGGAAGAGACCCAGTACTTC. This codes for CASTFGGEETQYF. Looking up the rest from reference TRBV5-1 and TRBJ2-5 gives the full variable domain: KAGVTQTPRYLIKTRGQQVTLSCSPISGHRSVSWYQQTPGQGLQFLFEYFSETQRNKGNFPGRFSGRQFSNSRSEMNVSTLELGDSALYLCASTFGGEETQYFGPGTRLLVL.

This chain connects TRBV4-3 to TRBJ2-3, with TRBD2 matching over 8 bases. V lost 4 bases and J lost 0; bases outside the gene matches: 6. Germline CDR1 and CDR2: LGHNA and YSLEER. The CDR3 spans 16 residues. CDR3 loop: CASSRQLAASTDTQYF. The DNA for the CDR3 is TGCGCCAGCAGCCGTCAACTAGCGGCTAGCACAGATACGCAGTATTTT.

Concerning this clone itself: Compared with germline, one end of the junction differs, possibly owing to a read error. The rearrangement uses TRBV18 and TRBJ2-7; 9 bases agree with TRBD1. CDR3 length: 15 residues. CDR1 KGHSH and CDR2 LQKENI come from the germline V gene. CDR3 DNA sequence: TGTGCCAGCTCACCACCGACAGGACAGGGGTACGTGCAGTACTTC. Its translation: CASSPPTGQGYVQYF.

CDR3 DNA sequence: TGTGCCAGCAGTTACTGGCGGGACTACGAGCAGTACTTC. It specifies CASSYWRDYEQYF. The rearrangement joins TRBV6-5 to TRBJ2-7, with D perhaps matching TRBD2 (6 bases). This CDR3 is 13 amino acids long. Germline CDR1 reads MNHEY; CDR2 reads SVGAGI. V was pared by 1 base and J by 3 bases, with 7 bases between.

To note about this clone: The sample contains more than one DNA sequence encoding this CDR3. V usage is TRBV19 and J usage is TRBJ1-5; 9 bases align to TRBD1. This CDR3 comprises 13 residues. Germline values: CDR1 LNHDA, CDR2 SQIVND (reference sequence). V was clipped by 6 bases and J by 4 bases; unmatched bases: 1. In DNA, the CDR3 is TGTGCCAGTAGCGGGACAGGGAATCAGCCCCAGCATTTT. Its translation is CASSGTGNQPQHF.

V gene TRBV10-3 combines with J gene TRBJ2-3; 13 bases match TRBD2. The CDR3 is made up of 16 amino acids. V trimming: 1 base; J trimming: 4 bases; junction bases outside the gene matches: 2. CDR1 and CDR2 from the germline V gene are ENHRY and SYGVKD. CDR3 sequence reads: CAISEWTSGGPDTQYF. The DNA for the CDR3 is TGTGCCATCAGTGAGTGGACTAGCGGGGGACCAGATACGCAGTATTTT.

The CDR3, as DNA: TGTGCCAGCTCACCCCAACTTCCGGGACAGGGGGGCTACGAGCAGTACTTC. It encodes CASSPQLPGQGGYEQYF. The genes are TRBV18 and TRBJ2-7; 11 positions match TRBD1. The CDR3 runs to 17 residues. The trim removed 3 bases at V and 3 bases at J, leaving 10 bases unmatched. From germline, CDR1 is KGHSH and CDR2 LQKENI.

The chain combines TRBV24-1 with TRBJ2-7, with a weak D call TRBD1 (5 bases). Germline loops: CDR1 KGHDR, CDR2 SFDVKD. The CDR3 extends over 14 amino acids. V lost 4 bases, J lost 5 bases, and 14 bases lay in between. CDR3 residues: CATSDNDSLDEQYF. As DNA, the CDR3 is TGTGCCACCAGTGACAACGACAGCCTCGACGAGCAGTACTTC.

The rearrangement joins TRBV28 to TRBJ2-5; 10 bases line up with TRBD1. V shed 6 bases and J 4 bases; nucleotides not matched to a gene: 11. CDR3 length equals 16 residues. The germline V gene has CDR1 MDHEN and CDR2 SYDVKM. In DNA, the CDR3 is TGTGCCAGCAGCAAAGGAGGGACAGGGGTACGAGAGACCCAGTACTTC. This codes for CASSKGGTGVRETQYF.

The chain links TRBV7-8 to TRBJ2-3; possibly TRBD1 for D (6 bases). The germline V gene has CDR1 SGHVS and CDR2 FQNEAQ. Deletions cut 3 bases from V and 2 bases from J, with 9 bases between. The CDR3 sequence is 14 residues long. CDR3: CASSLWTVTDTQYF. The CDR3 DNA is TGTGCCAGCAGCTTGTGGACAGTCACAGATACGCAGTATTTT.

This sequence joins TRBV21-1 and TRBJ1-2. TRBV21-1 is a known pseudogene. This CDR3 spans 15 amino acids. CDR3 nucleotide sequence: TGTGCCAGCCGACGGGGGGCAGGAGGTAACTATGGCTACACCTTC. The encoded protein is CASRRGAGGNYGYTF.

This rearrangement joins TRBV29-1 to TRBJ1-2; TRBD1 aligns across 8 bases. The germline CDR1 and CDR2 sequences are SQVTM and ANQGSEA. V gave up 4 bases and J gave up 6 bases; unmatched junction bases: 10. This CDR3 region has 14 residues. The CDR3 region is CSVGGQGSFHGYTF. Here the CDR3 DNA reads TGCAGCGTTGGAGGACAGGGTAGTTTTCATGGCTACACCTTC.

The gene calls are TRBV28 and TRBJ2-3, with a possible D match to TRBD1 (6 bases). The CDR3 extends over 14 amino acids. V was shortened by 7 bases and J by 4 bases, with 15 bases between the two germline ends. Germline loops: CDR1 MDHEN, CDR2 SYDVKM. The CDR3 DNA reads TGTGCCAGCAATCCCCCAGGGGCCGCAGATACGCAGTATTTT. Translation gives CASNPPGAADTQYF. Drawing the rest from reference TRBV28 and TRBJ2-3, the complete variable domain is DVKVTQSSRYLVKRTGEKVFLECVQDMDHENMFWYRQDPGLGLRLIYFSYDVKMKEKGDIPEGYSVSREKKERFSLILESASTNQTSMYLCASNPPGAADTQYFGPGTRLTVL.

V and J are TRBV6-6 and TRBJ2-7; a weak D match, TRBD1 (5 bases). V lost 5 bases and J 1 base, leaving 12 bases between the germline ends. CDR1 and CDR2 from the germline V gene are MNHNY and SVGAGI (reference sequence). The CDR3 totals 14 residues. CDR3 in DNA: TGTGCCAGCAGTCCAGGGTTAGGTTCCTACGAGCAGTACTTC. Amino acid sequence: CASSPGLGSYEQYF.

This chain joins TRBV19 and TRBJ2-1, with D tentatively TRBD2 (6 bases). Germline V lookup: CDR1 LNHDA, CDR2 SQIVND (reference sequence). CDR3 length: 13 amino acids. The germline V and J ends were trimmed by 7 bases and 8 bases, with 15 bases remaining between them. The CDR3 coding sequence is TGTGCCAGTAAAGCGGGCCTAGGGGATGAGCAGTTCTTC. Translated, it gives CASKAGLGDEQFF.

The rearrangement links TRBV9 to TRBJ1-5; D is possibly TRBD1 (5 bases). The CDR3 has 15 residues. Germline V gene lookup returns CDR1 SGDLS and CDR2 YYNGEE. Between the trimmed V and J ends, which lost 7 bases and 2 bases, there was a span of 16 bases. The CDR3 loop is CASPPLYRRNQPQHF. The CDR3 nucleotides read TGTGCCAGCCCCCCCCTCTACAGGCGCAATCAGCCCCAGCATTTT. The variable domain in full, with the rest retrieved from reference TRBV9 and TRBJ1-5, is DSGVTQTPKHLITATGQRVTLRCSPRSGDLSVYWYQQSLDQGLQFLIQYYNGEERAKGNILERFSAQQFPDLHSELNLSSLELGDSALYFCASPPLYRRNQPQHFGDGTRLSIL.

The chain combines TRBV7-8 with TRBJ1-4; D is possibly TRBD1 (5 bases). CDR1 and CDR2 from the germline V gene are SGHVS and FQNEAQ. Trimming left V 5 bases short and J 8 bases short, with 18 bases between. CDR3 length: 15 residues. The CDR3 loop is CASSPVGGGGEKLFF. The CDR3 DNA follows: TGTGCCAGCAGCCCGGTTGGGGGGGGAGGGGAAAAACTGTTTTTT.